Sequencing of this T cell receptor beta chain was carried out in a study of molecular identifiers for immune sequencing clone quantification. Study-level findings and limits: Jurkat TCR RNA spiked in from one cell could reportedly be detected among some 1 million naive cells.

CDR3 length: 14 amino acids. CDR1 and CDR2 from the germline V gene are KGHSH and LQKENI. Trimming took 2 bases from V and 8 from J; bases not matched to a gene: 3. CD8+CD4-CCR7+CD45RA+ sorting gave the naive CD8 T cells. Preparation methods for the bulk TCR libraries were those previously described, with listed TCR primers. In TCRdb, the PCR reads were re-called with MiXCR into one record per CDR3 protein. The sample yields over 600,000 distinct CDR3 sequences, nearly 20% seen once. This clonotype was found many times. Antigen specificity is unknown. V is TRBV18 and J is TRBJ2-4; 10 nucleotides agree with TRBD2. Sequencing was done on a sample of naive CD8+ T cells from blood, with Jurkat cell RNA spiked in. The subset: FACS-sorted CD8+CD4-CCR7+CD45RA+ naive T cells. The receptor was isolated from a human donor in good health. Some libraries in this study had Jurkat cell RNA spiked in. CDR3 coding DNA: TGTGCCAGCTCACCATCTAGCGGGGGCGACATTCAGTACTTC. This translates into CASSPSSGGDIQYF.